These T cell receptor beta chains were read from a single sample in a study of T cell repertoires in cytomegalovirus infection. TCRdb used MiXCR to reprocess the reads, holding one entry per CDR3 protein. The sample contains roughly 730,000 distinct CDR3 sequences, 33% of which appear only once. These receptors' targets are unknown. The source was cultured PBMCs, collected from culture after CMV antigen stimulation. Receptors were obtained from a human donor in good health (CMV status not recorded). Some clones in this sample may be carry-over from other donors' samples. CDR3s include the opening cysteine and the closing phenylalanine or tryptophan. The order of the fields is J gene, clone size, V gene, D gene, CDR3 DNA, CDR3 protein. D genes are given only for firm matches. Not all rows give a size; the values are once, few, many and, for expanded clones, a class.

TRBJ2-1,many,TRBV7-2,TRBD2,TGTGCCAGCAGCTTAGTGGTAGCGGGAGGTGGCAATGAGCAGTTCTTC,CASSLVVAGGGNEQFF
TRBJ2-5,NA,TRBV18,TRBD1,TGTGCCAGCTCCCGAGACAGGGGCGATATGGAGACCCAGTACTTC,CASSRDRGDMETQYF
TRBJ2-1,NA,TRBV20-1,TRBD2,TGCAGTGCTAGCGAGACTAGCGGAATAAGCTCCTACAATGAGCAGTTCTTC,CSASETSGISSYNEQFF
TRBJ2-7,NA,TRBV7-4,TRBD2,TGTGCCAGCAGCCCGGGACTAGCGGGACCACGCTACGAGCAGTACTTC,CASSPGLAGPRYEQYF
TRBJ1-1,few,TRBV5-1,NA,TGCGCCAGCAGCTTGGTGACGGGTGGGGTCACTGAAGCTTTCTTT,CASSLVTGGVTEAFF
TRBJ2-3,NA,TRBV10-3,NA,TGTGCCATCAGAGAAGCAGATACGCAGTATTTT,CAIREADTQYF
TRBJ1-6,NA,TRBV25-1,TRBD1,TGTGCCAGCGGGGGGAGGGACAGATATTCACCCCTCCACTTT,CASGGRDRYSPLHF
TRBJ1-6,many,TRBV7-2,NA,TGTGCCAGCAGCCTTGCAGGGACCTATAATTCACCCCTCCACTTT,CASSLAGTYNSPLHF
TRBJ2-3,NA,TRBV27,NA,TGTGCCAGCAGTCCTCTAGAGGGAAGCACAGATACGCAGTATTTT,CASSPLEGSTDTQYF
TRBJ2-7,NA,TRBV20-1,TRBD1,TGCAGTGCTAGAGACACGGGACAGCCCTACGAGCAGTACTTC,CSARDTGQPYEQYF
TRBJ1-5,NA,TRBV19,NA,TGTGCCAGTAGTATAGATCAAAGCCAGCCCCATCATTTT,CASSIDQSQPHHF
TRBJ2-7,NA,TRBV19,NA,TGTGCCAGTAGTATGCTCGGAAAGCTAGGCGAGCAGTACTTC,CASSMLGKLGEQYF
TRBJ1-4,NA,TRBV20-1,NA,TGCAGTGCTAGAGATCCGGCGACGGCTTTGGAGGAAAAACTGTTTTTT,CSARDPATALEEKLFF
TRBJ2-5,few,TRBV6-1,TRBD2,TGTGCCAGCAGCCCCCTGGGACTAGCGGCACAGACCCAGTACTTC,CASSPLGLAAQTQYF
TRBJ1-2,NA,TRBV18,NA,TGTGCCAGCTCACCCTACGGGACAAAGGCTCACTATGGCTACACCTTC,CASSPYGTKAHYGYTF
TRBJ1-1,few,TRBV29-1,NA,TGCAGCGTTGTGGTGAGGGCCTTCGAAGGGACTGAAGCTTTCTTT,CSVVVRAFEGTEAFF
TRBJ1-5,NA,TRBV23-1,NA,TGCGCCAGCAGTCCGCCTAAACAGCTCCGAAGCAATCAGCCCCAGCATTTT,CASSPPKQLRSNQPQHF
TRBJ1-6,NA,TRBV7-9,TRBD1,TGTGCCAGCAGCGCACTGACAGGGTTTAATTCACCCCTCCACTTT,CASSALTGFNSPLHF
TRBJ1-6,NA,TRBV7-2,NA,TGTGCCAGCAGCTCAGATAGGTGGGATTCACCCCTCCACTTT,CASSSDRWDSPLHF
TRBJ2-5,few,TRBV28,NA,TGTGCCAGCCGCCTGCAGCGGATCGCGCCCCAGTACTTC,CASRLQRIAPQYF
TRBJ2-7,NA,TRBV6-5,NA,TGTGCCAGCAGCCGGACAACCCTTTACGAGCAGTACTTC,CASSRTTLYEQYF
TRBJ2-1,few,TRBV15,NA,TGTGCCACCAGCAGAGATCGAGGGAGAGTAGGAGGTGAGCAGTTCTTC,CATSRDRGRVGGEQFF
TRBJ2-2,NA,TRBV11-2,NA,TGTGCCAGCAGCTTATTGACTGGTCAGGCAAACACCGGGGAGCTGTTTTTT,CASSLLTGQANTGELFF
TRBJ1-1,few,TRBV6-5,TRBD1,TGTGCCAGCTCCCGGGACAGGGGGGAGAACACTGAAGCTTTCTTT,CASSRDRGENTEAFF
TRBJ2-7,few,TRBV7-9,NA,TGTGCCAGCGAAGACAGCTCCTACGAGCAGTACTTC,CASEDSSYEQYF
TRBJ2-2,NA,TRBV2,NA,TGTGCCAGCAAACAGGGCTCCAACACCGGGGAGCTGTTTTTT,CASKQGSNTGELFF
TRBJ2-3,many,TRBV7-2,TRBD2,TGTGCCAGCAGCTTTCTTAGTGTGGGGACTAGCCTGGACACAGATACGCAGTATTTT,CASSFLSVGTSLDTDTQYF
TRBJ2-1,NA,TRBV7-9,NA,TGTGCCAGCTCTGTCGGGAACAATGAGCAGTTCTTC,CASSVGNNEQFF
TRBJ1-5,few,TRBV27,NA,TGTGCCAGCGGCCGAAGTTATAGCAATCAGCCCCAGCATTTT,CASGRSYSNQPQHF
TRBJ1-1,few,TRBV7-9,TRBD1,TGTGCCAGCAGCCGACAGGGGGTAACTGAAGCTTTCTTT,CASSRQGVTEAFF
TRBJ2-5,few,TRBV15,NA,TGTGCCACCAGCAGAGATAGGCAGGCGCGGGGGACCCAGTACTTC,CATSRDRQARGTQYF
TRBJ1-4,NA,TRBV20-1,NA,TGCAGTGCTAGTGGGGACTCTAATGAAAAACTGTTTTTT,CSASGDSNEKLFF
TRBJ2-5,NA,TRBV23-1,NA,TGCGCCAGCAGTCAGGCGATAGGGGACCAAGAGACCCAGTACTTC,CASSQAIGDQETQYF
TRBJ1-3,few,TRBV7-2,TRBD1,TGTGCCAGCAGCTTAGTGTCCGGGACAGCCTCTGGAAACACCATATATTTT,CASSLVSGTASGNTIYF
TRBJ1-5,few,TRBV2,NA,TGTGCCAGCAGTCCGCGTCATGGGCCCCAGCATTTT,CASSPRHGPQHF
TRBJ2-7,few,TRBV20-1,TRBD1,TGCAGTGCTAGGGACCGGGACAGGGAATACGAGCAGTACTTC,CSARDRDREYEQYF
TRBJ2-1,NA,TRBV5-5,NA,TGTGCCAGCAGCTTCTCTTGGGAGAGGGGGGGTTTCTTC,CASSFSWERGGFF
TRBJ2-1,few,TRBV6-1,NA,TGTGCCAGCCAGGCGGACAGCTCCTACAATGAGCAGTTCTTC,CASQADSSYNEQFF
TRBJ2-1,NA,TRBV10-3,TRBD2,TGTGCCATCAGCACCGGGACTAGCGGGGGGACCCTATACAATGAGCAGTTCTTC,CAISTGTSGGTLYNEQFF
TRBJ2-1,NA,TRBV19,TRBD2,TGTGCCAGTAGCTTGGGGACTACCGGAACCTACAATGAGCAGTTCTTC,CASSLGTTGTYNEQFF
TRBJ2-1,few,TRBV10-3,TRBD1,TGTGCCATTGGGACAGGGGCTGAGACCCGCTCCTACAATGAGCAGTTCTTC,CAIGTGAETRSYNEQFF
TRBJ2-2,NA,TRBV27,NA,TGTGCCAGCAGTTTAGGGCGGAGTGGGACCGGGGAGCTGTTTTTT,CASSLGRSGTGELFF
TRBJ1-2,NA,TRBV7-9,NA,TGTGCCAGCAGCTTAGGGAGTCTAGGCTACACCTTC,CASSLGSLGYTF
TRBJ1-5,many,TRBV7-8,TRBD1,TGTGCCAGCAGCTCCCAGGGGGGAAATAGCAATCAGCCCCAGCATTTT,CASSSQGGNSNQPQHF
TRBJ1-1,many,TRBV7-2,NA,TGTGCCAGCAGAAGAACGGGCGGTCGTGAAGCTTTCTTT,CASRRTGGREAFF
TRBJ1-1,NA,TRBV19,NA,TGTGCCAGTACCGGCTGGGGGGGGCGGGCGGAGTCTGAAGCTTTCTTT,CASTGWGGRAESEAFF
TRBJ1-4,NA,TRBV19,NA,TGTTCCACCGCACGTCCTAATGAAAAACTGTTTTTT,CSTARPNEKLFF
TRBJ2-5,NA,TRBV11-2,TRBD2,TGTGCCAGCAGCTACACTAGCGGGAGAGGGGTAGAGACCCAGTACTTC,CASSYTSGRGVETQYF